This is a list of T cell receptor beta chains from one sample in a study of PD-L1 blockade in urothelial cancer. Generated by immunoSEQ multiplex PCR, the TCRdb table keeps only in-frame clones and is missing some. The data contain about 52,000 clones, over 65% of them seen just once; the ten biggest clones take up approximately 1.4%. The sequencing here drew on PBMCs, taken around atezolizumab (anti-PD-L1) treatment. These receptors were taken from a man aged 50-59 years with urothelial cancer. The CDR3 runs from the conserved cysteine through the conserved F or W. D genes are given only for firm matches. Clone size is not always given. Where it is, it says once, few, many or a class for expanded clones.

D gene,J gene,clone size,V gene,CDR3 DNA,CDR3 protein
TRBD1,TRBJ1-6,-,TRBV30,TGTGCCTGGAGCCCCGACAGGGCGAATAATTCACCCCTCCACTTT,CAWSPDRANNSPLHF
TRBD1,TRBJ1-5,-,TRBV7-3,TGTGCCAGCAGCTCCCCGACAGGGGAGAATCAGCCCCAGCATTTT,CASSSPTGENQPQHF
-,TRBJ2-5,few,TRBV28,TGTGCCAGCAGTCCGTACGAGTCGTCTCAAGAGACCCAGTACTTC,CASSPYESSQETQYF
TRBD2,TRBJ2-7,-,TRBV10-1,TGCGCCAGCAGTGAAGGAGCGGGGGTACCCTACGAGCAGTACTTC,CASSEGAGVPYEQYF
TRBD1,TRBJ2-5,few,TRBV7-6,TGTGCCAGCAGCCCGTCGGGACAGAGGGCACGGGAGACCCAGTACTTC,CASSPSGQRARETQYF
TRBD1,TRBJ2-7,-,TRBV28,TGTGCCAGCAGCCGATTAGGACAGGGGGCGGGCGAGCAGTACTTC,CASSRLGQGAGEQYF
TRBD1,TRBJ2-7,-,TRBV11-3,TGTGCCAGCAGCGCCTCCGGACAGGGTCAGTCCTACGAGCAGTACTTC,CASSASGQGQSYEQYF
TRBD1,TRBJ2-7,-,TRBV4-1,TGCGCCAGCAGCCAAGATACCCAGACAGGGGGCCTATCCTACGAGCAGTACTTC,CASSQDTQTGGLSYEQYF
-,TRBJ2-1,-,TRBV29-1,TGCAGCGTTGAAGATCTGAGACAACCCTACAATGAGCAGTTCTTC,CSVEDLRQPYNEQFF
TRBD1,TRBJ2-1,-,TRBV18,TGTGCCAGCTCACCACTCCCCTCCGGGACAGGGTCTTACAATGAGCAGTTCTTC,CASSPLPSGTGSYNEQFF
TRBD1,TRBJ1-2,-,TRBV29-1,TGCAGCACCGGACAGGCTAACTATGGCTACACCTTC,CSTGQANYGYTF
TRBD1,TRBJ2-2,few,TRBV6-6,TGTGCCAGCAAGGGGGCTGCCGGGGAGCTGTTTTTT,CASKGAAGELFF
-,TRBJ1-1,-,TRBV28,TGTGCCAGCAGTCCCCACAGGGAGTTGAACACTGAAGCTTTCTTT,CASSPHRELNTEAFF
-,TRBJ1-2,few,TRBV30,TGTGCCTGGAGTTCTGGGGCAGGGTATGGCTACACCTTC,CAWSSGAGYGYTF
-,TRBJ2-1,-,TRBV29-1,TGCAGCGTGGGCGGGACCGGATACAATGAGCAGTTCTTC,CSVGGTGYNEQFF
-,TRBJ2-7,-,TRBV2,TGTGCCAGCAGGGGCTCCTACTACGAGCAGTACTTC,CASRGSYYEQYF
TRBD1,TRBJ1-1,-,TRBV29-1,TGCAGCGCCGGACAGGGTTTGACTGAAGCTTTCTTT,CSAGQGLTEAFF
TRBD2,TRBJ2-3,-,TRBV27,TGTGCCAGCAGAATGAGACTAGCGGGAAGAACAGATACGCAGTATTTT,CASRMRLAGRTDTQYF
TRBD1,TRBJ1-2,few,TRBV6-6,TGTGCCAGCAGCCCGCCGGGACAGGGGAATGGCTACACCTTC,CASSPPGQGNGYTF
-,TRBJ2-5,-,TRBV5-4,TGTGCCAGCAGCTCGGGACTCATAGGGAAGACCCAGTACTTC,CASSSGLIGKTQYF
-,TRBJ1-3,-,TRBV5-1,TGCGCCAGCAGCCCCACGGTTGGAGGGACTGGAAACACCATATATTTT,CASSPTVGGTGNTIYF
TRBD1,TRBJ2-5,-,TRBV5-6,TGTGCCAGCAGCCGGAAAGGGGGCACCTCTTCAGCACGAGAGACCCAGTACTTC,CASSRKGGTSSARETQYF
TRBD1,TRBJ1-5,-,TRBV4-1,TGCGCCAGCAGTAAACAGGGGGTGAATCAGCCCCAGCATTTT,CASSKQGVNQPQHF
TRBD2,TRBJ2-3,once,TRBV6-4,TGTGCCAGCAGTGACTCTAGCGGGGGGGCAGATACGCAGTATTTT,CASSDSSGGADTQYF
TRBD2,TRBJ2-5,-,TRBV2,TGTGCCAGCAGGTCCGGGACTAGCGGGGGGGTGGAGACCCAGTACTTC,CASRSGTSGGVETQYF
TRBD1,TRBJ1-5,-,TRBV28,TGTGCCAGCAGTCGGACAGGGAACAATCAGCCCCAGCATTTT,CASSRTGNNQPQHF
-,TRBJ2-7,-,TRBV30,TGTGCCTGGAGGCCCCTGGGGGGAATCTCCTACGAGCAGTACTTC,CAWRPLGGISYEQYF
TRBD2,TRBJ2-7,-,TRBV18,TGTGCCAGCTCACCAACTAGCGGGGGGGCCTACGAGCAGTACTTC,CASSPTSGGAYEQYF
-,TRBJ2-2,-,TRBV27,TGTGCCAGCAGTGGATGGAGGGGCACCGGGGAGCTGTTTTTT,CASSGWRGTGELFF
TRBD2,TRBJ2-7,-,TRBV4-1,TGCGCCAGCAGCCAGCCCGGGACTAGAGGTGCCTACGAGCAGTACTTC,CASSQPGTRGAYEQYF
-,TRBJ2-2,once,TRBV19,TGTGCCAGTAGTATTCTAGCCCCCGTCTCGACCGGGGAGCTGTTTTTT,CASSILAPVSTGELFF
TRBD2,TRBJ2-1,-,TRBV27,TGTGCCAGCAGTTTATCTGGGACTAGAATCAACAATGAGCAGTTCTTC,CASSLSGTRINNEQFF
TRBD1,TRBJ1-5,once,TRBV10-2,TGCGCCAGCAGTGAGGTGTGGCAGGGGGGCAATCAGCCCCAGCATTTT,CASSEVWQGGNQPQHF
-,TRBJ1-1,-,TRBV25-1,TGTGCCAGCAGTGTCGGGGGGAAAGCTTTCTTT,CASSVGGKAFF
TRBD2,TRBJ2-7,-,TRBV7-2,TGTGCCAGCAGCTCCAGGACTAGCGGGAGAGGTAATCGTGAGCAGTACTTC,CASSSRTSGRGNREQYF
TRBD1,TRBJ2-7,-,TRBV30,TGTGCCTGGAGTAAAACAGGGGGCGACTACGAGCAGTACTTC,CAWSKTGGDYEQYF
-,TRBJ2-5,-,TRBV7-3,TGTGCCAGCAGCTATAGCGACCAAGAGACCCAGTACTTC,CASSYSDQETQYF
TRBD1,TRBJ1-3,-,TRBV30,TGTGCCTGTCATAGGGGGCCCCCTGGAAACACCATATATTTT,CACHRGPPGNTIYF
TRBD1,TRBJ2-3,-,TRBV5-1,TGCGCCAGCAGCTCCGGGACAGGGGGAGATACGCAGTATTTT,CASSSGTGGDTQYF
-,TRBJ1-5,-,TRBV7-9,TGTGCCAGCAGCTTAGGGCAAAATCAGCCCCAGCATTTT,CASSLGQNQPQHF
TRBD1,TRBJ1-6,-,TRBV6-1,TGTGCCAGCATAACTGGAACAGGGGGTGACGCACCCCTCCACTTT,CASITGTGGDAPLHF
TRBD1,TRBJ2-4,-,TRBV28,TGTGCCAGCAGAGGGACAGGGGGAAACATTCAGTACTTC,CASRGTGGNIQYF
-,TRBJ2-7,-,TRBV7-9,TGTGCCAGCAGCTTCACTCGGGAAGATTACGAGCAGTACTTC,CASSFTREDYEQYF
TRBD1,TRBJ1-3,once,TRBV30,TGTGCCTGGAGTCCCGGGACAGGGGTCTTCATCTCTGGAAACACCATATATTTT,CAWSPGTGVFISGNTIYF
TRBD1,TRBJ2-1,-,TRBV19,TGTGCCAGTACCGGAGGGACAGGTGTCTACAATGAGCAGTTCTTC,CASTGGTGVYNEQFF
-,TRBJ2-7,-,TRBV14,TGTGCCAGCAGCCAAGCGGGGAACGAGCAGTACTTC,CASSQAGNEQYF
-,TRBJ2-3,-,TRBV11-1,TGTGCCAGCAGCTTAGCGTCGAGAACCGGAGGCACAGATACGCAGTATTTT,CASSLASRTGGTDTQYF
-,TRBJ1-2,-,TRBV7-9,TGTGCCAGCAGCCCGGGGGGCAATAACTATGGCTACACCTTC,CASSPGGNNYGYTF
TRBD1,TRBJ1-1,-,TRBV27,TGTGCCAGCAGTTTTGACAGGGGGAACACTGAAGCTTTCTTT,CASSFDRGNTEAFF
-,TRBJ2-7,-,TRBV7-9,TGTGCCAGCAGCTCCTACTACGAGCAGTACTTC,CASSSYYEQYF
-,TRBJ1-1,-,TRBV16,TGTGCCAGCAGCCAATCGGAGGGGCGGAGAGCTTTCTTT,CASSQSEGRRAFF